This T cell receptor beta chain was sequenced in a study of cytomegalovirus exposure and HLA in healthy donors (dated by TCRdb to about 2017). Looking at the study overall: According to an earlier analysis of several hundred of the donors, 200 million or so T cells yielded 100 million or so unique TCR beta sequences and 276 Gb of sequence data. An early release covering 500 to 750 HLA-typed donors comprised 250 to 350 gigabases of sequencing data and 85 million or so unique TCR sequences. Among the approximately 400 genotyped donors, around 81% belonged to the genetic ancestry cluster associated with self-reported Caucasian donors. The aim of the study was to test whether cataloging public T cell receptors could identify signatures of past pathogen exposure. The T cell repertoires of under 750 subjects were profiled by immunosequencing and related to cytomegalovirus serostatus. Besides the first cohort of approximately 670 subjects, a separate validation cohort made up of 120 different subjects was used. To predict cytomegalovirus infection status, the study combined high-throughput TCR immunosequencing, statistical association of individual TCRs with disease status, and machine learning. A later analysis re-examined previously published TCR beta repertoires from about 700 donors and added high-resolution HLA genotyping to investigate patterns of TCR occurrence. Rather than using new phenotypic data, the later analysis identified candidate immune exposures from TCR beta sequences and from how often those sequences occurred across donors. An earlier analysis of approximately 630 of the donors applied high-throughput TCR beta sequencing to assess whether each TCR beta V gene segment acted as functional or pseudogenic. Alongside the repertoire data, information on donor age, sex, ethnicity and CMV serostatus was compiled. In a later genetic analysis, genome-wide SNP genotypes for about 65% of the roughly 700 donors were used, and that subset was treated as a discovery cohort. Every repertoire in the discovery cohort had been generated on one and the same sequencing platform. HLA typing included class I and class II loci at four-digit resolution. Typing coverage differed by locus: A, B, C, DRB1 and DQB1 were typed in about 620-630 donors, DQA1 in about 510, DPA1 in over 600, and DPB1 in 450 to 490. Because of strong linkage in the cohort, four or five DR-DQ haplotypes were treated as single units for association and clustering. Among some 400 genotyped donors of the cohort, an average of roughly 230,000 unique TCR beta nucleotide sequences was sequenced per donor, of which 15% to 20% were non-productive.

The cohort was made up of hundreds of healthy bone marrow donors. At the time of sampling, all cohort members were nominally healthy, though unrecorded immune exposures were likely present. The donor tested CMV seronegative and was one of the 352 seronegative cohort members. Each donor provided a peripheral blood sample, and peripheral blood mononuclear cells were used for TCR beta sequencing. The Qiagen DNeasy Blood Extraction Kit was used to extract genomic DNA from the blood cell samples. Libraries came from the immunoSEQ multiplex PCR assay. For the multiplex PCR, a mixture combining 60 forward primers for TCR Vbeta segments and 13 reverse primers for TCR Jbeta segments was used. Amplification of the CDR3 region of rearranged TCR beta genes was performed with a multiplex PCR assay on genomic DNA. On the Illumina HiSeq System, the amplified TCR beta libraries were sequenced as 87-base-pair reads. Concerning the study's data processing: In a later analysis, tens of millions of unique TCR beta chains were counted across the 690 or so repertoires, and roughly 9.9 million of these chains were shared by at least two donors. Raw reads were error-corrected and collapsed into unique sequences with a nearest-neighbor algorithm that merged closely related sequences to remove PCR and sequencing errors. CDR3 sequences were aligned to IMGT reference sequences to assign V, D and J gene segments. For a sequence to be retained, at least a six-nucleotide match to both a V gene segment and a J gene segment was required. Rearrangements were classified as productive when the CDR3 lacked stop codons and remained in frame with V and J, and all other rearrangements were classified as non-productive. Following IMGT convention, CDR3 was defined as the stretch from the second conserved V-encoded cysteine to the conserved J-encoded phenylalanine. The earlier analysis of about 500 of the donors excluded sequences that lacked an unambiguous match to a single V gene segment. An earlier analysis of fewer than 750 of the donors classified V segments as functional when productive rearrangements were above 56.7% and as segregating when the standard deviation between donors was above 5%. A statistical classification framework was built for diagnosing cytomegalovirus status from the catalog of TCR beta chain sequences. In a later analysis, V and J genes were assigned by comparing TCR nucleotide sequences against IMGT/GENE-DB human TR gene sequences. The TCRdist pipeline was used in a later analysis to assign CDR3 sequences and most-parsimonious VDJ recombination scenarios. A later analysis defined each TCR beta chain by its CDR3 amino acid sequence plus V-gene family, and excluded reads lacking a unique V-gene family. A later analysis removed several hundred highly shared, low-generation-probability nucleotide sequences to deal with suspected cross-contamination and a sequencing artifact. In a later analysis, a clonal expansion index was calculated for each public chain from normalized within-repertoire ranks of inferred template counts. Generation probabilities in a later analysis came from a VDJ recombination model fitted to out-of-frame rearrangements, and those results were checked against IGoR. A later analysis scored TCR-TCR, TCR-HLA and TCR-CMV co-occurrence with hypergeometric tests, applying a repertoire-size bias correction to TCR pairs. False discovery rates were estimated in a later analysis by permuting HLA or CMV assignments 20 times. In a later analysis, co-occurring TCRs were grouped with DBSCAN, and TCRdist sequence similarity was added when clustering was performed within HLA-allele-positive subsets. For co-occurrence clustering, repertoires with fewer than 30,000 or more than 120,000 public chains were excluded, along with roughly 5 repertoires with anomalous nucleotide sharing. In its TCRdb copy, this immuneACCESS table keeps in-frame sequences only and misses some clones. Where compared with another copy, unresolved V genes explain less than half of these, and the others have no known cause. That table furnishes V, J and clone size, whereas the DNA furnished D and trimming. The sample includes roughly 200,000 clones, with over 65% observed a single time. In total, the top ten clones hold approximately 2.5% of the sample.

Overall study results and their limits: In an earlier analysis of about 550 of the donors, most TCR beta V segments were observed in productive rearrangements about 87% or about 30% of the time, broadly matching IMGT annotations. Roughly uniform sequencing depth across donors was assumed in presence/absence analyses, although this assumption may not hold. Specific HLA alleles were associated with 16,951 TCR beta sequences at a false discovery rate of 0.05 in a later analysis. A later genetic analysis reported fewer N-insertions in productive TCRs among donors in an Asian-associated ancestry cluster than the roughly 700-donor mean. In vitro tests confirmed that three of the cytomegalovirus-associated TCR beta chains recognize cytomegalovirus antigens. In a later analysis, several top co-occurrence clusters were reported to appear linked to parvovirus B19, influenza, CMV and Epstein-Barr virus. The authors suggested that the approach could potentially be extended to other disease states and immunological phenotypes. Immune exposure information for the cohort was limited to CMV serostatus. Linkage disequilibrium might explain the correlated functional status among segregating V segments, but an unknown experimental factor could not be ruled out. V-gene and J-gene trimming of TCR beta chains was associated with a missense DCLRE1C variant in a later genetic analysis, and the association was replicated in an independent cohort. This cohort had only TCR beta chains sequenced, and the lack of alpha or paired-chain data limited which features could be detected. Because the 87-base-pair reads could not distinguish some IMGT-functional V segments, including TRBV6-2 and TRBV6-3, those segments were excluded. The study listed around 160 TCR beta chains as associated with cytomegalovirus. According to a later analysis, TCR association rates differed among HLA loci, with DRB1 alleles showing the most associated TCRs and HLA-C alleles showing the fewest. Most CMV-associated TCR beta chains appeared to be HLA-restricted in a later analysis, and the HLA associations seemed to be driven largely by CMV exposure. A further reported finding was that TCR beta sequences accurately predicted the HLA-A and HLA-B alleles for most subjects in the first cohort. Most TCR sequences were observed very rarely across donors, whereas some public TCRs were present in many individuals. Assigning TCR associations to individual alleles was difficult when HLA alleles, especially DR and DQ, strongly co-occurred. The sequencing pipeline was judged likely to have produced a cluster of highly shared sequence variants as a technical artifact. HLA typing was unavailable for some donors at each locus, so association tests used only the typed subset. The classifier was reported to diagnose cytomegalovirus status with high specificity and sensitivity in both the original cohort and the validation cohort. Compared with equally common non-associated chains, HLA-associated TCR beta chains in a later analysis were more clonally expanded and had lower generation probabilities. Over 15 rarely observed V segments, including chromosome 9 orphons, were excluded from the earlier analysis of approximately 500 of the donors because counts were too low.

From the cysteine up to the phenylalanine, the CDR3 has a length of 13 residues. Here the CDR3 DNA is all that survives: 39 bases in frame from base 1. Via the germline V gene, CDR1 is MNHEY and CDR2 SVGAGI. V was cut back by 6 bases and J by 1 base, leaving a gap of 10 bases between them. With respect to this clone: Its antigen target is currently unknown. Within one base of it there is no much larger clone, and no base qualities were kept.

Sequencing was done on a sample of PBMCs. Here the chain combines TRBV6-5 and TRBJ2-7; the D call is possibly TRBD1 or TRBD2, each sharing 5 bases. The clonotype was recovered from a man between 60 and 70 years old in good health and CMV-seronegative. The CDR3 reads CASRYGASYEQYF. The DNA reads as follows: TGTGCCAGCAGATACGGGGCATCCTACGAGCAGTACTTC.